Below, one T cell receptor beta chain is given with its context. Its antigen is still unknown. Donors had recovered from mild-to-severe COVID-19. These memory T cells were uncultured and sequenced directly after ex vivo isolation. The record originates from a study of CD4 T cell repertoires in COVID-19. Study-level background: Relabeled CFSE-low cells, IL-2-expanded for more than 9 days, met spikes from other coronaviruses.

This CDR3 spans 14 amino acids. V was shortened by 5 bases and J by 0 bases, with 7 bases between the two germline ends. Germline CDR1 and CDR2: SEHNR and FQNEAQ (reference sequence). TCRdb's table, derived via immunoSEQ multiplex PCR, lists solely in-frame clones and lacks some. The sample has 60,000 to 90,000 clones, 83% seen once. Study observations and caveats: In SARS-CoV and/or HKU1 spike cultures, between roughly 7 and 25% of SARS-CoV-2 clonotypes reappeared.

Sequenced material: CD4+ T cells from peripheral blood, taken after recovery from COVID-19. The receptor was derived from a human donor who had COVID-19. The chain combines TRBV7-9 with TRBJ1-4; perhaps TRBD1 as D (5 bases). Here the CDR3 reads CASSGGSTNEKLFF. Written as DNA, the CDR3 is TGTGCCAGCAGCGGGGGATCAACTAATGAAAAACTGTTTTTT.